This TCR beta chain stems from a study of a mutant IDH1 vaccine in newly diagnosed glioma. Time point: week 47, end of study. One vaccine dose held 300 ug of mutant IDH1 20-mer peptide and came with topical imiquimod. To note about this clone: Its target is not known.

Assay used: immunoSEQ multiplex PCR; TCRdb lists only in-frame clones, some missing. The sample comprises around 94,000 clones, roughly 89% of which are singletons, and roughly 0.78% rests with the top ten. Germline V gene lookup returns CDR1 GTSNPN and CDR2 SVGIG (reference sequence). CDR3 length: 12 amino acids. V was pared by 4 bases and J by 4 bases, with 8 bases between. Specimen: PBMCs, collected from a glioma patient whose treatment included an IDH1 peptide vaccine. The source of this sequence is a woman aged 50 to 60 with glioma. The chain couples TRBV30 to TRBJ2-1, with D hard to call. CDR3 bases: TGTGCCTGGAAACCGGCTTACAATGAGCAGTTCTTC. Its translation is CAWKPAYNEQFF. The variable domain in full, completed from reference TRBV30 and TRBJ2-1, reads SQTIHQWPATLVQPVGSPLSLECTVEGTSNPNLYWYRQAAGRGLQLLFYSVGIGQISSEVPQNLSASRPQDRQFILSSKKLLLSDSGFYLCAWKPAYNEQFFGPGTRLTVL.